This T cell receptor (beta chain) was recorded in a study of cytomegalovirus exposure and HLA in healthy donors. The CDR3 spans 12 residues. CDR1 is MDHEN and CDR2 is SYDVKM in the germline V gene. V was clipped by 0 bases and J by 7 bases, with 6 bases between them. To note about this clone: Its antigen is currently unknown.

Overall study findings and caveats: Cytomegalovirus association was listed for about 170 TCR beta chains. Earlier analysis yielded a pattern in which most TCR beta V segments were productive about 90% or about 30% of the time. V segments that were indistinguishable, TRBV6-2 and TRBV6-3 among them, were omitted from analysis.

60 Vbeta and 13 Jbeta primers were used in PCR. Here immunoSEQ multiplex PCR was the method, and the copy in TCRdb shows in-frame clones only, minus some. This sample carries 160,000 or so clones, more than 75% of them seen once, and the ten largest clones take 1.4%. This chain links TRBV28 with TRBJ1-1; maybe TRBD1 (5 bases). The origin of this receptor is a male donor in good health and CMV-seronegative. The sequenced sample was PBMCs. CDR3 sequence (DNA): TGTGCCAGCAGTTTATGGGGGGGTGAAGCTTTCTTT. Protein: CASSLWGGEAFF. The full variable domain, rest sourced from reference TRBV28 and TRBJ1-1, is DVKVTQSSRYLVKRTGEKVFLECVQDMDHENMFWYRQDPGLGLRLIYFSYDVKMKEKGDIPEGYSVSREKKERFSLILESASTNQTSMYLCASSLWGGEAFFGQGTRLTVV.